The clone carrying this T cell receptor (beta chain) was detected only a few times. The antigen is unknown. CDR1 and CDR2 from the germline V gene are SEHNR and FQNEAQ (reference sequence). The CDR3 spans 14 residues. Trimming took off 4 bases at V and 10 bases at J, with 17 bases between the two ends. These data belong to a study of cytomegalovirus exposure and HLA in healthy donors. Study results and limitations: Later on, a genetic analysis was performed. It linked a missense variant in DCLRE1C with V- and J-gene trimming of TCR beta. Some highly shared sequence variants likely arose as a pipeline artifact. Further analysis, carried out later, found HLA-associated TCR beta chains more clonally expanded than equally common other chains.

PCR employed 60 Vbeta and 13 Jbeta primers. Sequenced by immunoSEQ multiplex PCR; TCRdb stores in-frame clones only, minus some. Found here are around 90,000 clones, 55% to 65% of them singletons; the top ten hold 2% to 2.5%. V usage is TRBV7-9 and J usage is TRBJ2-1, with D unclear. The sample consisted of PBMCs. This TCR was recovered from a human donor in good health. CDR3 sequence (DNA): TGTGCCAGCAGCTCAGAACTTAAGCGCGGAGAGCAGTTCTTC. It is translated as CASSSELKRGEQFF.